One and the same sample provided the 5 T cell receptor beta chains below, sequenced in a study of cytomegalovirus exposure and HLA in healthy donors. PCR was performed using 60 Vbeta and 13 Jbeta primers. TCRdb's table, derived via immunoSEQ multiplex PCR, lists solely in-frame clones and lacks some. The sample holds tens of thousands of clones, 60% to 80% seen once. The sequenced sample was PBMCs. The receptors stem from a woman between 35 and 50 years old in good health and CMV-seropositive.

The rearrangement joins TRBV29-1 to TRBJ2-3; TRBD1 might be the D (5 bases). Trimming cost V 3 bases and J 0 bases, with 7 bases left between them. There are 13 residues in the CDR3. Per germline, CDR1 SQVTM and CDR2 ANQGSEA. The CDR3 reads CSVDPGSTDTQYF. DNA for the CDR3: TGCAGCGTTGATCCAGGGAGCACAGATACGCAGTATTTT.

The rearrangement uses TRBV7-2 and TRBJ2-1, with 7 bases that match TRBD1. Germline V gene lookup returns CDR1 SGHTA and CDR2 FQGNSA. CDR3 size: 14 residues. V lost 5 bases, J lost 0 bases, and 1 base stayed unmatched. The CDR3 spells CASSGDSSYNEQFF. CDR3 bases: TGTGCCAGCAGCGGGGACAGCTCCTACAATGAGCAGTTCTTC. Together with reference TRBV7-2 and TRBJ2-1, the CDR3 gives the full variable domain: GAGVSQSPSNKVTEKGKDVELRCDPISGHTALYWYRQSLGQGLEFLIYFQGNSAPDKSGLPSDRFSAERTGGSVSTLTIQRTQQEDSAVYLCASSGDSSYNEQFFGPGTRLTVL.

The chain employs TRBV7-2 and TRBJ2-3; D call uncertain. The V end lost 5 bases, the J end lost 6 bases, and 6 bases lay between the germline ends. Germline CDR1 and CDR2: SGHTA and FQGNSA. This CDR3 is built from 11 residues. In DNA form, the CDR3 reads TGTGCCAGCAGCCCCCTCGATACGCAGTATTTT. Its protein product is CASSPLDTQYF.

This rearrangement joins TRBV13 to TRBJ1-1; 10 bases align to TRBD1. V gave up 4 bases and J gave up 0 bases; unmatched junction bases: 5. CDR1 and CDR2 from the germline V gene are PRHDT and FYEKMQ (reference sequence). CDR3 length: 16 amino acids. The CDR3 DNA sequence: TGTGCCAGCAGCTCCAGACAGGGGGCAATGAACACTGAAGCTTTCTTT. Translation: CASSSRQGAMNTEAFF.

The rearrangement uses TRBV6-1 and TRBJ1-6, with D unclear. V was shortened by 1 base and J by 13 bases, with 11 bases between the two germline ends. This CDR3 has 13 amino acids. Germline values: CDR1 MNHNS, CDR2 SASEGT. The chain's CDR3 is CASSEDRFIPLHF. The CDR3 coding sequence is TGTGCCAGCAGTGAAGATCGGTTTATCCCCCTCCACTTT.